This T cell receptor (beta chain) was obtained from a study of T cells in Graves' hyperthyroidism and ophthalmopathy. Study details: The initial diagnosis was the point when peripheral blood was collected, ahead of any treatment. Study findings and constraints: Patients with ophthalmopathy were separated from those with stable hyperthyroidism by a 13 V-J model. The model predicted ophthalmopathy a median roughly 6.3 months before onset.

This CDR3 spans 15 amino acids. Trimming took 3 bases from V and 8 from J; bases not matched to a gene: 12. The germline V gene has CDR1 SGDLS and CDR2 YYNGEE. Amplification targeted TCR beta CDR3 regions from RNA transcripts. An initial round of RT-PCR targeting the TCR CDR3 relied on the HTBI primer set. A single record per CDR3 protein comes from TCRdb applying MiXCR to the multiplex PCR reads. The sample yields hundreds of thousands of distinct CDR3 sequences, 14% seen once. Diagnosis rested on symptoms, serum thyroxine and TRAb, thyroid ultrasound, and orbital computed tomography. This clonotype was recorded a few times. Its antigen is not identified.

This chain uses TRBV9 with TRBJ2-3; 7 nucleotides match TRBD1. Sequencing input: blood. The sequence came from a woman aged 18-35 years with Graves' hyperthyroidism. The DNA for the CDR3 is TGTGCCAGCAGCGAGGGGGCCCTACTGAGTGGTACGCAGTATTTT. Translated, it gives CASSEGALLSGTQYF.